This is a list of T cell receptor beta chains from one sample in a study of cytomegalovirus exposure and HLA in healthy donors. Repertoires were generated with immunoSEQ multiplex PCR, while TCRdb's copy carries only in-frame clones and drops some. This sample has approximately 150,000 clones, with around 90% found just once. The sequencing sample was made of PBMCs. These receptors were collected from a man aged 18 to 35 in good health and CMV-seropositive. CDR3s include the opening cysteine and the closing phenylalanine or tryptophan. The D gene is left open where the match is weak. Only some rows state a clone size, as once, few, many or a class for expanded clones.

clone size | D gene | J gene | V gene | CDR3 DNA | CDR3 protein
once | NA | TRBJ2-3 | TRBV2 | TGTGCCAGTGGTACAGGGCTTTCTAGCACAGATACGCAGTATTTT | CASGTGLSSTDTQYF
NA | NA | TRBJ2-1 | TRBV9 | TGTGCCAGCAGCGTAATGGACAGCAACAATGAGCAGTTCTTC | CASSVMDSNNEQFF
NA | NA | TRBJ2-7 | TRBV27 | TGTGCCAGCAGTCCTCCAGTCTGGGAGGCCTTGACAAACTCGTACGAGCAGTACTTC | CASSPPVWEALTNSYEQYF
NA | NA | TRBJ2-5 | TRBV4-2 | TGTGCCAGCTCACCATTCGCCAGGGGTGAGACCCAGTACTTC | CASSPFARGETQYF
NA | TRBD2 | TRBJ2-1 | TRBV6-5 | TGTGCCAGCAGAGATAGCGGGAGTGTTGGCAATGAGCAGTTCTTC | CASRDSGSVGNEQFF
NA | NA | TRBJ1-4 | TRBV23-1 | TGCGCCAGCAGTCAATGGGGGGTCGTTAAACTGTTTTTT | CASSQWGVVKLFF
NA | TRBD1 | TRBJ2-2 | TRBV28 | TGTGCCAGCAGCACCGGGACAGGGCTAACCGGGGAGCTGTTTTTT | CASSTGTGLTGELFF
NA | NA | TRBJ2-4 | TRBV18 | TGTGCCAGCTCACCAAGGACCTCCGGTGAGGGCAAAAACATTCAGTACTTC | CASSPRTSGEGKNIQYF
NA | NA | TRBJ1-2 | TRBV7-9 | TGTGCCAGCAGTTCCACAACAGGGTACTATGGCTACACCTTC | CASSSTTGYYGYTF
NA | TRBD2 | TRBJ2-3 | TRBV5-4 | TGTGCCAGCAGCCTAGCGGGGAGAAGCACAGATACGCAGTATTTT | CASSLAGRSTDTQYF